These T cell receptor beta chains were read from a single sample in a study of T cells in Graves' hyperthyroidism and ophthalmopathy. TCRdb passed the multiplex PCR reads through MiXCR, listing each CDR3 protein once. The sample lists about 700,000 distinct CDR3 sequences, less than 15% occurring once. The sample consisted of blood. All receptors come from a woman younger than 30 with Graves' hyperthyroidism. Each CDR3 is given with its conserved first and last residue. The D gene is left open where the match is weak.

D	length	J	V	CDR3
-	16	TRBJ2-1	TRBV3-1	CASSARQVGRANEQFF
TRBD2	16	TRBJ2-7	TRBV18	CASSPDTGTSGYEQYF
-	17	TRBJ2-1	TRBV7-9	CASSQTLGRSQYNEQFF
TRBD2	15	TRBJ2-7	TRBV19	CASSAARGRTYEQYF
TRBD2	15	TRBJ2-2	TRBV28	CASGLAGRNTGELFF
-	14	TRBJ1-3	TRBV11-2	CASSPIPRDGTIYF
-	13	TRBJ2-7	TRBV6-5	CASSYRDDYEQYF
-	18	TRBJ2-6	TRBV5-1	CASSLGWGPPSGANVLTF
-	12	TRBJ2-1	TRBV6-1	CASTLLHNEQFF
-	15	TRBJ1-1	TRBV18	CASSPSGTLNTEAFF
-	18	TRBJ2-3	TRBV11-2	CASSLRMGRRAGTDTQYF
-	16	TRBJ2-1	TRBV20-1	CSARDRTRDFYNEQFF
-	14	TRBJ2-5	TRBV6-5	CASSYLGVQETQYF
TRBD1	15	TRBJ2-7	TRBV6-2/TRBV6-3	CASNAGTGLLYEQYF
-	15	TRBJ2-1	TRBV11-2	CASSLARGRNNEQFF
TRBD2	15	TRBJ2-1	TRBV12-3/TRBV12-4	CASSVYGRTNNEQFF
-	18	TRBJ1-1	TRBV19	CASSIFYVKRADNTEAFF
-	15	TRBJ2-5	TRBV6-2/TRBV6-3	CASRDPYQNQETQYF
-	13	TRBJ2-4	TRBV28	CATGDTNKNIQYF
-	14	TRBJ1-6	TRBV11-3	CASSRRTEDSPLHF
TRBD2	14	TRBJ2-1	TRBV19	CASASGSSYNEQFF
TRBD2	16	TRBJ2-7	TRBV4-2	CASSQMQRDRLNEQYF
-	13	TRBJ1-2	TRBV11-2	CASSPGREYGYTF
-	14	TRBJ2-7	TRBV27	CASSLYGTTYEQYF
-	16	TRBJ2-2	TRBV12-3/TRBV12-4	CASSLGKVPNTGELFF
-	13	TRBJ2-5	TRBV27	CASSPGVLETQYF
-	15	TRBJ1-2	TRBV28	CASSLYPIRRGGYTF
-	14	TRBJ1-5	TRBV30	CAWSVGSGDQPQHF
TRBD2	15	TRBJ2-3	TRBV28	CASSLLTSGPDTQYF
TRBD2	16	TRBJ2-1	TRBV7-9	CASSETGTSLYNERFF
-	13	TRBJ2-4	TRBV29-1	CSVAGTEYSIQYF
-	15	TRBJ2-5	TRBV6-2/TRBV6-3	CASSYTGTRGETQYF
TRBD1	16	TRBJ2-7	TRBV29-1	CSVMTGQGKGTYEQYF
TRBD2	16	TRBJ2-3	TRBV5-1	CASSFTSGSRGDTQYF
-	17	TRBJ2-5	TRBV29-1	CSVVGLGDRADQETQYF
TRBD2	16	TRBJ2-1	TRBV6-1	CASRGLAPKAYNEQFF
-	16	TRBJ1-5	TRBV6-1	CASSAPRGGSNQPQHF
-	13	TRBJ2-3	TRBV20-1	CSASGTLTDTQYF
-	14	TRBJ2-7	TRBV28	CASSDGLSSYEQYF
-	14	TRBJ1-2	TRBV7-9	CASSLDSRRSGYTF
TRBD2	15	TRBJ2-1	TRBV24-1	CATSDRTSGYNEQFF
TRBD1	14	TRBJ1-6	TRBV2	CASNDRASNSPLHF
-	15	TRBJ1-5	TRBV7-2	CASSLDGLSNQPQHF
TRBD2	14	TRBJ2-1	TRBV6-2/TRBV6-3	CASGIAGNYNEQFF
-	14	TRBJ2-3	TRBV6-2/TRBV6-3	CASSYSGSTDTQYF
-	15	TRBJ1-1	TRBV2	CASTVRPLMNTEAFF
-	15	TRBJ1-1	TRBV29-1	CSVEVVYRGGTEAFF